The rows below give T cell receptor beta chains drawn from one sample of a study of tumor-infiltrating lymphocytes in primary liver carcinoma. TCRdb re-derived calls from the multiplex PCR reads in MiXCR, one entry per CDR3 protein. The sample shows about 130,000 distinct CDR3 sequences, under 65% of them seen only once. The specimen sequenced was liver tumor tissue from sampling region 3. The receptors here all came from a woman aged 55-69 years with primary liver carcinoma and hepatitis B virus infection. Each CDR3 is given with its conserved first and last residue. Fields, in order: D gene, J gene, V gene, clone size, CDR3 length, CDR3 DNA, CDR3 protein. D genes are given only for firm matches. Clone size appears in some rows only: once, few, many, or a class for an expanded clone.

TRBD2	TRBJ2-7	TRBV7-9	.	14	TGTGCCAGCAGTTTTGGGACTAGCGACTACGAGCAGTACTTC	CASSFGTSDYEQYF
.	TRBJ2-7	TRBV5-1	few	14	TGCGCCAGCAGCACGGACTACATCACGGACGAGCAGTACTTC	CASSTDYITDEQYF
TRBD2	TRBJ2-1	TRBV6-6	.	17	TGTGCCACCAGGGCGAGGCGACTAGCGGGATTAAACAATGAGCAGTTCTTC	CATRARRLAGLNNEQFF
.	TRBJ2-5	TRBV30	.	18	TGTGTCTGGAGTGTTGGGCCCGCTAGGAGGGGTACCCAAGAGACCCAGTACTTC	CVWSVGPARRGTQETQYF
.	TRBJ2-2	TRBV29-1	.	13	TGCAGCGTTGATTGGACTAACATCGGGGAGCTGTTTTTT	CSVDWTNIGELFF
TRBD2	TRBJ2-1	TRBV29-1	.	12	TGCAACGATAGGACTAGCGGCAATGGGCAGTTCTTC	CNDRTSGNGQFF
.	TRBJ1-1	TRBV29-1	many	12	TGCAGCGTCGCCAAGTCGAACACTGAAGCTTTCTTT	CSVAKSNTEAFF
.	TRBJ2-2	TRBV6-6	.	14	TGTGCTAGCGTACCGCCGGGGGACACCGGGGAGCTGGTTTTT	CASVPPGDTGELVF
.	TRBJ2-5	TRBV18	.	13	TGTGCCAGCTCACCACCGAACGGAGAGACCCAGTACTTC	CASSPPNGETQYF
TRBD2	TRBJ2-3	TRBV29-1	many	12	TGCAGCGCTAGCGGCCTGGGAGATACGCAGTATTTT	CSASGLGDTQYF
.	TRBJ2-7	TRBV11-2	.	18	TGTGCCACCAGCGTGCAGGGTGAGTCTAGTGGGATTACGTACGAGCAGTACTTC	CATSVQGESSGITYEQYF
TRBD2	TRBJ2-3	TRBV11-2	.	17	TGTGCCGGCAGCTTAGATCGACTAGCTGGCTTTTTTGATACGCAATATTTT	CAGSLDRLAGFFDTQYF
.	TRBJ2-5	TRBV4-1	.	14	TGCGCCAGCAGCAAACGCACCCGGGAGGAGACCCAGTACTTC	CASSKRTREETQYF
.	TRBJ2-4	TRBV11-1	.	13	TGTGCCAGGAGCTTAGCCTGGGGAGACATTCAATACTTC	CARSLAWGDIQYF
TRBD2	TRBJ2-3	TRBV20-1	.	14	TGCAGTGCCAGAGGGACTAGCGGGATGAATACGCAGTATTTT	CSARGTSGMNTQYF